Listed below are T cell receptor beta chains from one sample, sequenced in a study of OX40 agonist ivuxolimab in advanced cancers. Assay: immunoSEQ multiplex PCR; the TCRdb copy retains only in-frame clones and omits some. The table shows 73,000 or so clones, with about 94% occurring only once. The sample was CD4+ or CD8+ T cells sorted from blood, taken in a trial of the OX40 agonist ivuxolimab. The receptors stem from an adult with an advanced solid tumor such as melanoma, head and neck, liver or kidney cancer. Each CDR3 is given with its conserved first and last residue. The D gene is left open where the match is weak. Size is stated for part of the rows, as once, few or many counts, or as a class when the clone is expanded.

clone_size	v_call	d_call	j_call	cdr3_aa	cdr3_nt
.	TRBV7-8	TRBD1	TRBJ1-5	CASSPGGTGASFQPQHF	TGTGCCAGCAGCCCAGGGGGGACAGGAGCGTCTTTTCAGCCCCAGCATTTT
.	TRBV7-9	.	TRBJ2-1	CASSQSGSSYNEQFF	TGTGCCAGCAGCCAATCCGGGAGCTCCTACAATGAGCAGTTCTTC
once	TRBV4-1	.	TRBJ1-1	CASSHTASALNTEAFF	TGCGCCAGCAGCCACACAGCATCGGCCCTGAACACTGAAGCTTTCTTT
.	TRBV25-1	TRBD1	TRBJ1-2	CASSVASGDRGGYTF	TGTGCCAGCAGTGTAGCCTCCGGGGACAGGGGTGGCTACACCTTC
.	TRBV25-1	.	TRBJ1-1	CASSGGWFGAFF	TGTGCCAGCAGTGGAGGGTGGTTCGGGGCTTTCTTT
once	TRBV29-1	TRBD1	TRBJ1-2	CSVDRTGDYGYTF	TGCAGCGTTGATAGGACAGGGGACTATGGCTACACCTTC
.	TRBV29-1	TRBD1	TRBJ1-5	CSVAQNRGQPQHF	TGCAGCGTTGCTCAGAACAGGGGACAGCCCCAGCATTTT
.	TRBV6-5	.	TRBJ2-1	CASSSTSAKIQQFF	TGTGCCAGCAGTTCAACCTCAGCGAAAATACAGCAGTTCTTC
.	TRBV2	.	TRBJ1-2	CASSDPPLGQEKNYGYTF	TGTGCCAGCAGTGACCCCCCTTTGGGGCAGGAGAAAAACTATGGCTACACCTTC
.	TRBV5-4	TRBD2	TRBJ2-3	CASSLAREGTDTQYF	TGTGCCAGCAGCTTGGCACGGGAGGGAACAGATACGCAGTATTTT
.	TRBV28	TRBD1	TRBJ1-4	CASSPTHGTVNEKLFF	TGTGCCAGCAGCCCGACCCATGGGACAGTTAATGAAAAACTGTTTTTT
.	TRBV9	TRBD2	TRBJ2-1	CASSVGGTGGQFF	TGTGCCAGCAGCGTCGGAGGGACGGGGGGGCAGTTCTTC
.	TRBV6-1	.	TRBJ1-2	CASSAGGNYGYTF	TGTGCCAGCAGTGCCGGGGGAAACTATGGCTACACCTTC
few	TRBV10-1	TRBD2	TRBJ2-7	CASSATSGREYEQYF	TGCGCCAGCAGTGCTACTAGCGGGAGGGAGTACGAGCAGTACTTC
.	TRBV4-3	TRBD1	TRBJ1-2	CASSQDTGVIIQYGYTF	TGCGCCAGCAGCCAAGATACAGGGGTAATAATACAGTATGGCTACACCTTC
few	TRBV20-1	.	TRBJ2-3	CSATRDTQYF	TGCAGTGCTACGCGGGATACGCAGTATTTT
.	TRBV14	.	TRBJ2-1	CASSRSFWASSYNEQFF	TGTGCCAGCAGCCGTTCGTTCTGGGCAAGCTCCTACAATGAGCAGTTCTTC
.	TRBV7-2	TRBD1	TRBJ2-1	CASSQFPRQGFEQFF	TGTGCCAGCAGCCAGTTCCCTCGACAGGGCTTTGAGCAGTTCTTC
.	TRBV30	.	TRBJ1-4	CARGSGATHNEKLFF	TGTGCCCGGGGATCGGGGGCAACCCATAATGAAAAACTGTTTTTT
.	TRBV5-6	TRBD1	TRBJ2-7	CASSRRGPGYEQYF	TGTGCCAGCAGCCGCAGGGGGCCCGGGTACGAGCAGTACTTC
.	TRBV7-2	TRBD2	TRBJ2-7	CASSRNLAGAGEQYF	TGTGCCAGCAGTAGAAACTTAGCGGGAGCTGGGGAGCAGTACTTC
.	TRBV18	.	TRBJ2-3	CASPLTDGITDTQYF	TGTGCCAGCCCCCTTACCGACGGAATCACAGATACGCAGTATTTT
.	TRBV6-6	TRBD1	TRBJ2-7	CASRPQQGAYEQYF	TGTGCCAGCAGACCCCAACAGGGGGCGTACGAGCAGTACTTC
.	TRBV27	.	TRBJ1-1	CASRALNHMNTEAFF	TGTGCCAGCAGAGCACTCAATCACATGAACACTGAAGCTTTCTTT
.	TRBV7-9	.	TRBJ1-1	CASNQTPEAFF	TGTGCCAGCAACCAGACACCGGAAGCTTTCTTT
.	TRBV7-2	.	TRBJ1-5	CASSLQAANQPQHF	TGTGCCAGCAGCCTACAAGCCGCTAATCAGCCCCAGCATTTT
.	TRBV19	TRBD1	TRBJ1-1	CASTSGGQGIPVAFF	TGTGCCAGTACCTCCGGGGGACAGGGGATTCCGGTAGCTTTCTTT
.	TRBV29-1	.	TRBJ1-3	CSVEAWDTIYF	TGCAGCGTTGAAGCTTGGGACACCATATATTTT
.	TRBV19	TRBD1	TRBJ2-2	CASSVTGVGTGELFF	TGTGCCAGTAGTGTAACAGGGGTTGGCACCGGGGAGCTGTTTTTT
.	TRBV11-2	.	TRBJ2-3	CASSLGYATDTQYF	TGTGCCAGCAGCTTAGGCTATGCTACAGATACGCAGTATTTT
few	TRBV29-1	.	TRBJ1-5	CSVGQGQPNQPQHF	TGCAGCGTTGGTCAGGGCCAGCCCAATCAGCCCCAGCATTTT
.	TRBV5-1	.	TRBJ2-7	CASSAQPTNSYEQYF	TGCGCCAGCAGCGCACAACCGACAAACTCCTACGAGCAGTACTTC
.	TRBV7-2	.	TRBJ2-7	CASSLEGGNEQYF	TGTGCCAGCAGCTTAGAGGGGGGCAACGAGCAGTACTTC
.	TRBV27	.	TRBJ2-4	CASSLNPTTAKNIQYF	TGTGCCAGCAGTTTAAATCCGACTACGGCCAAAAACATTCAGTACTTC
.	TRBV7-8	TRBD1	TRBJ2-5	CASSPILRTGGTQETQYF	TGTGCCAGCAGCCCAATTCTACGGACAGGGGGGACTCAAGAGACCCAGTACTTC
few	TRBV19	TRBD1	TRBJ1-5	CASSGQGGGNQPQHF	TGTGCCAGTAGTGGACAGGGTGGTGGCAATCAGCCCCAGCATTTT